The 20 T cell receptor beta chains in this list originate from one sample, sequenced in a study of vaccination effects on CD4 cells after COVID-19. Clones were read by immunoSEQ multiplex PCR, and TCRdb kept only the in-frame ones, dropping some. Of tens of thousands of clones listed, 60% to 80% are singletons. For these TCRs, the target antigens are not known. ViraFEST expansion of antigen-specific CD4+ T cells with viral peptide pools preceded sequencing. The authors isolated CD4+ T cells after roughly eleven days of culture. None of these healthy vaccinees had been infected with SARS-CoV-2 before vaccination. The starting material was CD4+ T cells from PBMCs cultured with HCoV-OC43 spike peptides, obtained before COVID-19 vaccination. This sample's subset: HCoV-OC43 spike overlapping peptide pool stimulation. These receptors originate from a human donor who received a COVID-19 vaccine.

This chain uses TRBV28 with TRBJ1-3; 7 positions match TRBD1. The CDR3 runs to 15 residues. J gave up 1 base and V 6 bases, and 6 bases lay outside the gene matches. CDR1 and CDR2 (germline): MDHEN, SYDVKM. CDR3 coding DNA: TGTGCCAGCAGACCCGGCAGGGGGTCTGGAAACACCATATATTTT. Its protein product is CASRPGRGSGNTIYF.

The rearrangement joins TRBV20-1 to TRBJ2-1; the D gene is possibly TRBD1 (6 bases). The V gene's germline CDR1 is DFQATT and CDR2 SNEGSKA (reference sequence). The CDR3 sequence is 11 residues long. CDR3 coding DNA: TGCAGCCCTACAGGGTCGAATGAGCAGTTCTTC. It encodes CSPTGSNEQFF.

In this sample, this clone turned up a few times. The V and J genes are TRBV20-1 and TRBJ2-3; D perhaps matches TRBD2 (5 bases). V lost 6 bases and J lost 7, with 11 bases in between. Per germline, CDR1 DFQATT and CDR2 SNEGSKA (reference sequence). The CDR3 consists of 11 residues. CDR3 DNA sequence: TGCAGTGCACCCGACTACTATACGCAGTATTTT. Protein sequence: CSAPDYYTQYF.

The CDR3 bases are TGTGCCAGCTCACCGACCCGGACAGGGCAGGACGGCTACACCTTC. This gives the protein CASSPTRTGQDGYTF. V usage is TRBV18 and J usage is TRBJ1-2; 8 nucleotides agree with TRBD1. The germline V gene has CDR1 KGHSH and CDR2 LQKENI. Trimming at V came to 3 bases and at J to 8 bases, leaving 11 bases not matched to a gene. There are 15 residues in the CDR3.

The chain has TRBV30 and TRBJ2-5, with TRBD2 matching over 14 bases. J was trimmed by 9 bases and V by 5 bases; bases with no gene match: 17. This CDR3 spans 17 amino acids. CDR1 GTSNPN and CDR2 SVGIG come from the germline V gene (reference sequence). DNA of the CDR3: TGTGCCTGGCTTCCCGGGACTAGCGGGGGATCCAAGAGACCCCAGTACTTC. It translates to CAWLPGTSGGSKRPQYF. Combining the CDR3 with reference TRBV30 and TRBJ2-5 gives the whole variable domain SQTIHQWPATLVQPVGSPLSLECTVEGTSNPNLYWYRQAAGRGLQLLFYSVGIGQISSEVPQNLSASRPQDRQFILSSKKLLLSDSGFYLCAWLPGTSGGSKRPQYFGPGTRLLVL.

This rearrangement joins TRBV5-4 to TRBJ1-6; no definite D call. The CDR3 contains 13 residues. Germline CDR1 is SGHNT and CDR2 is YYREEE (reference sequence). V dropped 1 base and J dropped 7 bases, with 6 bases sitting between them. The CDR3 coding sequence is TGTGCCAGCAGCTTGACGGAGAATTCACCCCTCCACTTT. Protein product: CASSLTENSPLHF.

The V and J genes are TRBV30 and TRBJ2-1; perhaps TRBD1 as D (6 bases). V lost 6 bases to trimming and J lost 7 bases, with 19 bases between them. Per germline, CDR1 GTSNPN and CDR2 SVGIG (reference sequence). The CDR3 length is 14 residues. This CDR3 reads CACSFGQSRNEQFF. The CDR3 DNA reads TGTGCCTGTTCATTCGGACAGAGCAGGAATGAGCAGTTCTTC.

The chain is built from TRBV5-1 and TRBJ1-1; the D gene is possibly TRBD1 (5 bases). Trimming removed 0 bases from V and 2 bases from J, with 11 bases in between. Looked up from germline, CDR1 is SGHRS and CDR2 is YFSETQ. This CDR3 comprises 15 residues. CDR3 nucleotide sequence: TGCGCCAGCAGCTTGGCCCCAGGGCTAAACACTGAAGCTTTCTTT. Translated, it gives CASSLAPGLNTEAFF.

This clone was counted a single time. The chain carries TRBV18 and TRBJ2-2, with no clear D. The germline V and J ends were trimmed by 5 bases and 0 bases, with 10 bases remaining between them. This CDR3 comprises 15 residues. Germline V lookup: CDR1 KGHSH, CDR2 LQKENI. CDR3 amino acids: CASSVGSANTGELFF. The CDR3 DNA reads TGTGCCAGCTCAGTAGGGTCAGCGAACACCGGGGAGCTGTTTTTT.

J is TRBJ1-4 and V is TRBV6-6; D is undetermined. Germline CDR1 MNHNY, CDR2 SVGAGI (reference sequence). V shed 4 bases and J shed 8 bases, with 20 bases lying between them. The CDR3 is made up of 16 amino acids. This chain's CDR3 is CASSSLNRPIGEKLFF. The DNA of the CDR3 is TGTGCCAGCAGTTCCCTGAACCGGCCTATAGGGGAAAAACTGTTTTTT.

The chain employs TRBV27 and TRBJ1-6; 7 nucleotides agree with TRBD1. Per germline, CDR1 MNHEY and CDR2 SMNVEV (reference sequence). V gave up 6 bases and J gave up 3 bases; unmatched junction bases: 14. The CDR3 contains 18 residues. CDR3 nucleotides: TGTGCCAGCAGCCTTAACAGGGGAGGGAGCCTCTATAATTCACCCCTCCACTTT. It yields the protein CASSLNRGGSLYNSPLHF.

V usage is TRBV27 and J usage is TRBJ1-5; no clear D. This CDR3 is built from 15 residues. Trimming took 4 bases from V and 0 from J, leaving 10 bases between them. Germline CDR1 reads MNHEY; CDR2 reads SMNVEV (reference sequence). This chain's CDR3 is CASSSGEYSNQPQHF. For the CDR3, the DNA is TGTGCCAGCAGTTCCGGCGAGTATAGCAATCAGCCCCAGCATTTT.

The CDR3 sequence is CASSFEGDYGYTF. The DNA for the CDR3 is TGCGCCAGCAGCTTCGAAGGGGACTATGGCTACACCTTC. The rearrangement joins TRBV5-1 to TRBJ1-2; the D gene is possibly TRBD1 (5 bases). V was cut by 2 bases and J by 3 bases, with 8 bases left in between. The CDR3 contains 13 residues. Germline CDR1 reads SGHRS; CDR2 reads YFSETQ.

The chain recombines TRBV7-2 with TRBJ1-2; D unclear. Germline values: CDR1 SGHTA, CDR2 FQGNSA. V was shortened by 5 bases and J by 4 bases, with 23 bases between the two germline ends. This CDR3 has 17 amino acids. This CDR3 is CASSPPIWLGKTYGYTF. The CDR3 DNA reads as TGTGCCAGCAGCCCCCCCATCTGGCTTGGGAAAACCTATGGCTACACCTTC.

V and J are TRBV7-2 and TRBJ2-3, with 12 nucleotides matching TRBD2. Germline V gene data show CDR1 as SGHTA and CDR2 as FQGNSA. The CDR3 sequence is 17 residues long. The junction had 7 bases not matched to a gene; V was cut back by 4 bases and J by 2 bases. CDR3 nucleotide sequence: TGTGCCAGCAGCTCTCGGACTAGCGGGGCCTTCACAGATACGCAGTATTTT. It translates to CASSSRTSGAFTDTQYF.

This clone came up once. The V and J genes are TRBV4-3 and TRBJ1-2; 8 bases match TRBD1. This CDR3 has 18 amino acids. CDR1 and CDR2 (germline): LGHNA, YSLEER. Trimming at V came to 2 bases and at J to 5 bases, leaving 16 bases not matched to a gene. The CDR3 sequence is CASSQPDRGFGIGYGYTF. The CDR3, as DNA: TGCGCCAGCAGCCAACCAGACAGGGGTTTTGGCATCGGGTATGGCTACACCTTC.

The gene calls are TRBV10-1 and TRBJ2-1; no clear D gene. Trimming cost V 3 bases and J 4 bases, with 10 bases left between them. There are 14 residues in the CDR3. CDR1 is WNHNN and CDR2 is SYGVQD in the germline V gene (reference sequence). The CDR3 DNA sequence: TGCGCCAGCAGTGATCTTAGTATTTACAATGAGCAGTTCTTC. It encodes CASSDLSIYNEQFF.

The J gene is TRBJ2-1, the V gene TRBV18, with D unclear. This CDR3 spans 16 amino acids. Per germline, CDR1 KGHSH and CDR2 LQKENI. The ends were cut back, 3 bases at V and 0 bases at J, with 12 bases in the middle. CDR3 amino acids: CASSPWTASSYNEQFF. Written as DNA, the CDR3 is TGTGCCAGCTCACCCTGGACGGCCAGCTCCTACAATGAGCAGTTCTTC. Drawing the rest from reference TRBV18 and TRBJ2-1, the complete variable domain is NAGVMQNPRHLVRRRGQEARLRCSPMKGHSHVYWYRQLPEEGLKFMVYLQKENIIDESGMPKERFSAEFPKEGPSILRIQQVVRGDSAAYFCASSPWTASSYNEQFFGPGTRLTVL.

This CDR3 is CASQLAGGPYLTDTQYF. The DNA for the CDR3 is TGCGCCAGCCAACTAGCGGGGGGGCCTTATCTCACAGATACGCAGTATTTT. The V call is TRBV10-2, the J call TRBJ2-3, with 13 bases matching TRBD2. V trimming: 8 bases; J trimming: 2 bases; junction bases outside the gene matches: 10. The CDR3 runs to 17 residues. Germline V gene data show CDR1 as WSHSY and CDR2 as SAAADI.

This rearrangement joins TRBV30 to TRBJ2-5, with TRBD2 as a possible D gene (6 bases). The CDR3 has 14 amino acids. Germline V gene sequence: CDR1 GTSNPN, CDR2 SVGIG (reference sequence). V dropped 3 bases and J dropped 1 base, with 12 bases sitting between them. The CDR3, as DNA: TGTGCCTGGAGACCAGCGGGTGCCCAAGAGACCCAGTACTTC. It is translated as CAWRPAGAQETQYF.